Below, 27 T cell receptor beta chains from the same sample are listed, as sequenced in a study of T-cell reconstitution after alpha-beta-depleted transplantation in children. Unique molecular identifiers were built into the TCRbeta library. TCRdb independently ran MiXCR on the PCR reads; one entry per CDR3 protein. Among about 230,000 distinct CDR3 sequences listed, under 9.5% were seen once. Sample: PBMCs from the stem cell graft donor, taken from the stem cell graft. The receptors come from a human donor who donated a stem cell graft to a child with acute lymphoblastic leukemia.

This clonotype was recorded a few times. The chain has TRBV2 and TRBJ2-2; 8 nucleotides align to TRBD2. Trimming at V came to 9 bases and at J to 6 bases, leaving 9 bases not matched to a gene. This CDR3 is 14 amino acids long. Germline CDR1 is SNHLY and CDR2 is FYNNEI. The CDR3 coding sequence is TGTGCCAGAAGCGGGGGCCCCGGGGCCGGGGAGCTGTTTTTT. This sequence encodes CARSGGPGAGELFF.

The CDR3 is CASSRDIPGNSPLHF. In DNA form, the CDR3 reads TGTGCCAGCAGCCGGGATATCCCCGGTAATTCACCCCTCCACTTT. The chain is built from TRBV4-2 and TRBJ1-6; D gene ambiguous. The CDR3 has 15 amino acids. The germline CDR1 and CDR2 sequences are LGHNA and YNFKEQ. V lost 4 bases and J lost 6, with 13 bases in between.

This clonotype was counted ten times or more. The CDR3 is CASSPPFGVSETQYF. The CDR3 nucleotides are TGTGCCAGCAGCCCCCCGTTCGGGGTCAGCGAGACCCAGTACTTC. V usage is TRBV28 and J usage is TRBJ2-5, with D possibly being TRBD2 (5 bases). Germline loops: CDR1 MDHEN, CDR2 SYDVKM. The V end lost 6 bases, the J end lost 5 bases, and 19 bases lay between the germline ends. The CDR3 is 15 amino acids. The full variable domain, with the rest looked up from reference TRBV28 and TRBJ2-5, is DVKVTQSSRYLVKRTGEKVFLECVQDMDHENMFWYRQDPGLGLRLIYFSYDVKMKEKGDIPEGYSVSREKKERFSLILESASTNQTSMYLCASSPPFGVSETQYFGPGTRLLVL.

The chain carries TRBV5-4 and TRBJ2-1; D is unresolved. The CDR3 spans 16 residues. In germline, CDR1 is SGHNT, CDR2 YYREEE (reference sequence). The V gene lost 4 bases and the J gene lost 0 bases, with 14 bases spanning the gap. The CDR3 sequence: CASSLRQALSYNEQFF. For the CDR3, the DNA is TGTGCCAGCAGCCTGCGGCAAGCGCTCTCCTACAATGAGCAGTTCTTC.

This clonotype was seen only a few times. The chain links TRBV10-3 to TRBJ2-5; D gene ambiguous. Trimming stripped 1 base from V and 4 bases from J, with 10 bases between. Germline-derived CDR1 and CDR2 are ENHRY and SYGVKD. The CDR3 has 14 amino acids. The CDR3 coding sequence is TGTGCCATCAGTGAGTACGGTTCGAGAGAGACCCAGTACTTC. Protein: CAISEYGSRETQYF.

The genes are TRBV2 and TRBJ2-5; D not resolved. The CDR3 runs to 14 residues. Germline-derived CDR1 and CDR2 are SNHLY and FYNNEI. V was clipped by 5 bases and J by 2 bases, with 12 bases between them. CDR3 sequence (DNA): TGTGCCAGCAGTTTAATAACAGCTCAAGAGACCCAGTACTTC. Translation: CASSLITAQETQYF.

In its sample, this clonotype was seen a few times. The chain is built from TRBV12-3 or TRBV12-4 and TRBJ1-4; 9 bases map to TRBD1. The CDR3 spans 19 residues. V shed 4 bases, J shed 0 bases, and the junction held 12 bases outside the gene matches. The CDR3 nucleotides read TGTGCCAGCAGTTACCTCATCCGGGACAGGGTTGCAACTAATGAAAAACTGTTTTTT. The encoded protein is CASSYLIRDRVATNEKLFF.

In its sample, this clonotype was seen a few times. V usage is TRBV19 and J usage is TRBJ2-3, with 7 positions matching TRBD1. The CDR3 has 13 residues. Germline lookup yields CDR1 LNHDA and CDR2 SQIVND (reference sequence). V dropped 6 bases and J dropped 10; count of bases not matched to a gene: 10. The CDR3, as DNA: TGTGCCAGTAGCCGCACTCGACAGGGTTCGCAGTATTTT. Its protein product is CASSRTRQGSQYF. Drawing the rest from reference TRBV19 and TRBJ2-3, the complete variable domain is DGGITQSPKYLFRKEGQNVTLSCEQNLNHDAMYWYRQDPGQGLRLIYYSQIVNDFQKGDIAEGYSVSREKKESFPLTVTSAQKNPTAFYLCASSRTRQGSQYFGPGTRLTVL.

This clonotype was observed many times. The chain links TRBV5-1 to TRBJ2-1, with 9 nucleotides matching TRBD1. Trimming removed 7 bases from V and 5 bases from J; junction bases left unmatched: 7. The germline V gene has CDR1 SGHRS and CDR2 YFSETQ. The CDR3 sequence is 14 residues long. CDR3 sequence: CASVTGGLDNEQFF. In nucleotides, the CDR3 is TGCGCCAGCGTGACAGGGGGATTGGACAATGAGCAGTTCTTC.

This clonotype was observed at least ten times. This CDR3 reads CASSQSRGFGTGELFF. DNA of the CDR3: TGTGCCAGCAGCCAATCCAGGGGGTTTGGAACCGGGGAGCTGTTTTTT. The chain has TRBV7-9 and TRBJ2-2; 7 nucleotides align to TRBD1. The CDR3 runs to 16 residues. In germline, CDR1 is SEHNR, CDR2 FQNEAQ (reference sequence). V gave up 5 bases and J gave up 5 bases; unmatched junction bases: 11. Full variable domain (missing parts from reference TRBV7-9 and TRBJ2-2): DTGVSQNPRHKITKRGQNVTFRCDPISEHNRLYWYRQTLGQGPEFLTYFQNEAQLEKSRLLSDRFSAERPKGSFSTLEIQRTEQGDSAMYLCASSQSRGFGTGELFFGEGSRLTVL.

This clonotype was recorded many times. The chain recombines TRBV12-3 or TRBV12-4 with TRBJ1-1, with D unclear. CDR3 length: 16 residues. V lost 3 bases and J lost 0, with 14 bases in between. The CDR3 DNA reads TGTGCCAGCAGTTTCGCTAGAAGGACCCTGAACACTGAAGCTTTCTTT. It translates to CASSFARRTLNTEAFF.

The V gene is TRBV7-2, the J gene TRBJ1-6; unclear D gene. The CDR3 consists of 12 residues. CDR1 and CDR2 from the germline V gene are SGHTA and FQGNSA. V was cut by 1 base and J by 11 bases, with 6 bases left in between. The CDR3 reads CASSLVGTPLHF. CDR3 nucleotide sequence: TGTGCCAGCAGCTTAGTAGGTACACCCCTCCACTTT.

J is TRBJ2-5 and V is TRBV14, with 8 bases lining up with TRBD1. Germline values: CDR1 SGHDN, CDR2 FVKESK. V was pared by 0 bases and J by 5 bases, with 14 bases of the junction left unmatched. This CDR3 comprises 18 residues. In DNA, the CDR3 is TGTGCCAGCAGCCAAGATATTGTGGGACAGGTATCGTGGGAGACCCAGTACTTC. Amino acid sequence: CASSQDIVGQVSWETQYF.

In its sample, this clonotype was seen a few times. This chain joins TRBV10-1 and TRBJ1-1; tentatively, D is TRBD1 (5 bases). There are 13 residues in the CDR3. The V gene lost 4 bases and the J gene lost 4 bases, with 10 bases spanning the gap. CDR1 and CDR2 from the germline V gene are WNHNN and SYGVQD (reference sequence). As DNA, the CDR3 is TGCGCCAGCAGTGCAGCGGGGGGCACTGAAGCTTTCTTT. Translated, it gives CASSAAGGTEAFF.

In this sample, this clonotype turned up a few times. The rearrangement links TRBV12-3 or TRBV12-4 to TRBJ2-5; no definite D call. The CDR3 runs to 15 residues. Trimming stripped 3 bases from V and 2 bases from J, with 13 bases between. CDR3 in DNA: TGTGCCAGCAGTTTGCGGTGGACCGGACAAGAGACCCAGTACTTC. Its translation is CASSLRWTGQETQYF.

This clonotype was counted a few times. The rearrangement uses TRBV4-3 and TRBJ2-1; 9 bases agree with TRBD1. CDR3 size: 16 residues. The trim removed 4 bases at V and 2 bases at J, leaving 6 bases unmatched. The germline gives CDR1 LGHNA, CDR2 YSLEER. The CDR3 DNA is TGCGCCAGCAGCCTGGACAGGGGATCTCCCTACAATGAGCAGTTCTTC. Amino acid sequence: CASSLDRGSPYNEQFF.

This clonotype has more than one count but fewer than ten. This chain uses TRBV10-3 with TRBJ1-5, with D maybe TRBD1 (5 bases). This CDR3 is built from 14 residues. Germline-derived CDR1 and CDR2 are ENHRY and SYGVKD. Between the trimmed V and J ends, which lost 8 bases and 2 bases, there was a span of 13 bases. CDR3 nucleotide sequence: TGTGCCATCGCCTCCGGGACCCGCAATCAGCCCCAGCATTTT. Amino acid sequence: CAIASGTRNQPQHF.

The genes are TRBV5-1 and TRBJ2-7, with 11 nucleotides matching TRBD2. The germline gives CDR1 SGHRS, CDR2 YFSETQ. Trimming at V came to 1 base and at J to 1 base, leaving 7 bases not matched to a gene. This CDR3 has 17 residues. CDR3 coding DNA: TGCGCCAGCAGCTTGCCCTCCGGGACTAGCGGATCCTACGAGCAGTACTTC. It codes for CASSLPSGTSGSYEQYF.

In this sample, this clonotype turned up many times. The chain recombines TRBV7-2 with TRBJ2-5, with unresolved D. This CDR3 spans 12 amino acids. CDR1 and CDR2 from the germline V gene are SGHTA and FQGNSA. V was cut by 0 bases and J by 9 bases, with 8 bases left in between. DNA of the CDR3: TGTGCCAGCAGCTTAGCAGACTCGTCCCAGTACTTC. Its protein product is CASSLADSSQYF.

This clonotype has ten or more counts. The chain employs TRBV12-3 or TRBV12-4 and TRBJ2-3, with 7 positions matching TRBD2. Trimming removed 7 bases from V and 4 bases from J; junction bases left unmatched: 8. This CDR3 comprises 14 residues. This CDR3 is CASTPGGRSDTQYF. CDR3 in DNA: TGTGCCAGCACCCCCGGGGGGAGGTCAGATACGCAGTATTTT.

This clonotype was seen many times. This CDR3 is CASSLTAGNTIYF. For the CDR3, the DNA is TGTGCCAGCAGTTTAACCGCTGGAAACACCATATATTTT. The V call is TRBV12-3 or TRBV12-4, the J call TRBJ1-3; no clear D gene. The CDR3 covers 13 residues. Deletions cut 2 bases from V and 2 bases from J, with 4 bases between.

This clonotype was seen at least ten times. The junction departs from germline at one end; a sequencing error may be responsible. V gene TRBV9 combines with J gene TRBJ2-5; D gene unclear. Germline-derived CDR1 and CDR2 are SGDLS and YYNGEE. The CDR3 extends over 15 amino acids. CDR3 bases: TGTGCCAGCAACGTACTCAATACGGGCCAAGAGACCCAGTACTTC. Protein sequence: CASNVLNTGQETQYF.

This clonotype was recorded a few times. CDR3 sequence (DNA): TGCGCCAGCAGCGCCTGGACAGGTGTTCGCACAGATACGCAGTATTTT. It specifies CASSAWTGVRTDTQYF. The V and J genes are TRBV4-3 and TRBJ2-3, with 7 bases identical to TRBD1. CDR1 LGHNA and CDR2 YSLEER come from the germline V gene. The CDR3 length is 16 residues. The trim removed 5 bases at V and 1 base at J, leaving 9 bases unmatched.

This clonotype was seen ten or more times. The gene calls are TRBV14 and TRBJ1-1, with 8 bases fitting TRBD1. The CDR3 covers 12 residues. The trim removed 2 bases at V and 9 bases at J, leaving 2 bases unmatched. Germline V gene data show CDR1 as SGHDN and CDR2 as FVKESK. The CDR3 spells CASSQRQGQAFF. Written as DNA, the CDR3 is TGTGCCAGCAGCCAACGACAGGGGCAAGCTTTCTTT. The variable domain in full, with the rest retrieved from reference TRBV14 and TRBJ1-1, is EAGVTQFPSHSVIEKGQTVTLRCDPISGHDNLYWYRRVMGKEIKFLLHFVKESKQDESGMPNNRFLAERTGGTYSTLKVQPAELEDSGVYFCASSQRQGQAFFGQGTRLTVV.

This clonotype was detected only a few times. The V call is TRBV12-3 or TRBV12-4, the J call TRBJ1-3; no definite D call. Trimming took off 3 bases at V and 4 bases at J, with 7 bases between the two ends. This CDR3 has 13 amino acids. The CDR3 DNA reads TGTGCCAGCAGTTTCCAGACCGGAAACACCATATATTTT. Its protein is CASSFQTGNTIYF.

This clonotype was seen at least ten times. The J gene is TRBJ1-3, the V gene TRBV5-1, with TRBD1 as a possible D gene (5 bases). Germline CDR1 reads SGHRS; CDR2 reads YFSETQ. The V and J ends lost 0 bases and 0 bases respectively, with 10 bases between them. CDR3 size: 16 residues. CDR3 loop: CASSLARGSSGNTIYF. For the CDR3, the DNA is TGCGCCAGCAGCTTGGCCCGGGGGAGCTCTGGAAACACCATATATTTT.

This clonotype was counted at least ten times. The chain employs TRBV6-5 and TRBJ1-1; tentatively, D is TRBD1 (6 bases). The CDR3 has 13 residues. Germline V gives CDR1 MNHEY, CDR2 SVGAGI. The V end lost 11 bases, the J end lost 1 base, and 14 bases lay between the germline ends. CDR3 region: CAGGGMTNTEAFF. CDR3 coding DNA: TGTGCCGGGGGCGGGATGACGAACACTGAAGCTTTCTTT.